This T cell receptor beta chain was retrieved from a study of cytomegalovirus exposure and HLA in healthy donors. Study findings and constraints: Roughly uniform sequencing depth across donors was assumed, possibly incorrectly. Researchers reported that a few CMV-associated chains were confirmed in vitro as CMV antigen-specific. Most of the TCR beta V segments (in an earlier analysis) were productive either about 87% or about 30% of the time.

At collection, donors were nominally healthy, but unrecorded immune exposures were probable. This clone was observed a few times. The target antigen is unknown. V was clipped by 5 bases and J by 4 bases; unmatched bases: 7. This CDR3 has 15 residues. Germline V lookup: CDR1 SGHTS, CDR2 YDEGEE. The PCR contained 60 Vbeta and 13 Jbeta primers. Generated by immunoSEQ multiplex PCR, the TCRdb table keeps only in-frame clones and is missing some. This sample has 150,000 to 180,000 clones, with about 84% found just once. This rearrangement joins TRBV5-8 to TRBJ2-1; 9 nucleotides agree with TRBD2. This TCR was sampled from a woman aged 40 to 50 in good health and CMV-seropositive. The sample consisted of PBMCs. CDR3 sequence reads: CASRTSGPRYNEQFF. DNA of the CDR3: TGTGCCAGCAGGACTAGCGGCCCTCGATACAATGAGCAGTTCTTC.